A selection of T cell receptor beta chains follows, all from one sample in a study of blood T cell repertoires in COVID-19. Clones were sequenced by immunoSEQ multiplex PCR, and TCRdb holds only the in-frame ones, with some missing. Among about 160,000 clones listed, around 74% were seen once. Sample: peripheral blood. Receptors were obtained from a man between 65 and 80 years old with acute or convalescent COVID-19. The CDR3 runs from the conserved cysteine through the conserved F or W. The D gene is left open where the match is weak. Size tells how often a clone was seen (once, few, many) or the class of an expanded clone, and some rows leave it out.

v_gene,j_gene,d_gene,abundance,CDR3aa,CDR3nt
TRBV5-6,TRBJ1-3,.,.,CASSLPTPNSGNTIYF,TGTGCCAGCAGCCTCCCGACTCCGAACTCTGGAAACACCATATATTTT
TRBV12-3/TRBV12-4,TRBJ1-1,.,.,CASSKNTEAFF,TGTGCCAGCAGCAAGAACACTGAAGCTTTCTTT
TRBV19,TRBJ1-1,.,.,CASSIDNRVAEAFF,TGTGCCAGTAGTATAGATAACAGGGTTGCTGAAGCTTTCTTT
TRBV7-2,TRBJ2-7,TRBD2,few,CASSLPSSGRHEQYF,TGTGCCAGCAGCTTACCCTCTAGCGGGAGGCACGAGCAGTACTTC
TRBV6-1,TRBJ2-7,.,.,CASIEGQGLPYEQYF,TGTGCCAGCATCGAAGGGCAGGGGCTCCCCTACGAGCAGTACTTC
TRBV11-3,TRBJ2-3,TRBD2,few,CASSSGLAGDTTDTQYF,TGTGCCAGCAGCTCCGGACTAGCGGGGGACACCACAGATACGCAGTATTTT
TRBV2,TRBJ1-1,TRBD1,.,CASSGDRGAEAFF,TGTGCCAGCAGTGGCGACAGGGGGGCTGAAGCTTTCTTT
TRBV14,TRBJ2-7,.,.,CASSQEPGRSSYEQYF,TGTGCCAGCAGCCAAGAACCGGGGAGAAGCTCCTACGAGCAGTACTTC
TRBV19,TRBJ2-3,.,few,CASSGGVSTDTQYF,TGTGCCAGTAGTGGCGGGGTGAGCACAGATACGCAGTATTTT
TRBV28,TRBJ2-5,TRBD1,.,CASTGTEQETQYF,TGTGCCAGCACTGGGACAGAACAAGAGACCCAGTACTTC
TRBV30,TRBJ2-3,.,.,CAWSRDNTDTQYF,TGTGCCTGGAGCCGGGACAACACAGATACGCAGTATTTT
TRBV19,TRBJ1-2,.,once,CASIGQTGGYTF,TGTGCCAGTATTGGACAGACGGGGGGCTACACCTTC
TRBV7-2,TRBJ2-1,TRBD2,few,CASTSSGRAQREQFF,TGTGCCAGCACTTCTAGCGGGAGGGCGCAGCGTGAGCAGTTCTTC
TRBV24-1,TRBJ2-2,.,few,CATSDYPGTGELFF,TGTGCCACCAGTGACTACCCAGGGACCGGGGAGCTGTTTTTT
TRBV5-1,TRBJ1-1,TRBD1,.,CASSLEGANTEAFF,TGCGCCAGCAGCTTGGAGGGGGCGAACACTGAAGCTTTCTTT
TRBV30,TRBJ1-4,.,.,CAWTGVSNEKLFF,TGTGCCTGGACGGGAGTTTCTAATGAAAAACTGTTTTTT
TRBV18,TRBJ1-2,TRBD1,.,CASSPPLSLGTGSGYTF,TGTGCCAGCTCACCACCCCTTAGCCTTGGGACAGGGTCTGGCTACACCTTC
TRBV5-1,TRBJ2-1,TRBD2,.,CASSLLAGNANEQFF,TGCGCCAGCAGCCTGCTAGCGGGAAATGCGAATGAGCAGTTCTTC
TRBV27,TRBJ1-5,.,.,CASSFKNPVYSNQPQHF,TGTGCCAGCAGTTTTAAGAATCCGGTTTATAGCAATCAGCCCCAGCATTTT
TRBV5-1,TRBJ1-2,.,few,CASSLVPEDGYTF,TGCGCCAGCAGCTTGGTACCTGAGGATGGCTACACCTTC
TRBV11-2,TRBJ1-1,.,.,CASSLLGGDTEAFF,TGTGCCAGCAGCTTATTAGGGGGGGACACTGAAGCTTTCTTT
TRBV11-3,TRBJ2-1,.,.,CASSLGGAYNEQFF,TGTGCCAGCAGCTTAGGGGGGGCCTACAATGAGCAGTTCTTC
TRBV5-4,TRBJ1-4,TRBD1,.,CASSLPLGTGNEKLFF,TGTGCCAGCAGCTTGCCTTTAGGGACAGGGAATGAAAAACTGTTTTTT
TRBV20-1,TRBJ2-4,.,.,CSATTSNAQYF,TGCAGTGCAACGACTAGTAACGCTCAGTACTTC
TRBV3-1/TRBV3-2,TRBJ2-5,.,.,CASSRHARETQYF,TGTGCCAGCAGTCGACACGCCCGAGAGACCCAGTACTTC
TRBV2,TRBJ1-1,TRBD1,.,CASRQGTTEAFF,TGTGCCAGCAGACAGGGGACGACTGAAGCTTTCTTT
TRBV6-7,TRBJ2-5,TRBD1,.,CASSTGTGQETQYF,TGTGCCAGCAGTACCGGGACAGGGCAAGAGACCCAGTACTTC
TRBV7-2,TRBJ1-3,.,few,CASSPDRPRSGNTIYF,TGTGCCAGCAGCCCCGACAGGCCCCGTTCTGGAAACACCATATATTTT